This T cell receptor beta chain emerged from a study of blood T cell repertoires in COVID-19. About the research overall: The origin of the acute and convalescent COVID-19 samples was the United States, Italy and Spain. T cells, B-cell-depleted T cells, or PBMCs supplied cDNA or gDNA.

In the authors' workflow: Using reference gene primer amplification, nucleated cell counts were estimated. Generated by immunoSEQ multiplex PCR, the TCRdb table keeps only in-frame clones and is missing some. Clone size and V and J calls were adopted from that table, with D and trimming inferred from the DNA. Among about 200,000 clones listed, about 88% were seen once. CDR3 size: 14 residues. J gave up 8 bases and V 4 bases, and 4 bases lay outside the gene matches. Germline V lookup: CDR1 SGHRS, CDR2 YFSETQ. The gene calls are TRBV5-1 and TRBJ1-4, with TRBD1 identical over 11 bases. The TCR comes from a man between 40 and 49 years old with active or convalescent COVID-19. The sample was peripheral blood. This CDR3 is CASSQDRGQEKLFF. The CDR3 nucleotides are TGCGCCAGCAGCCAGGACAGGGGGCAGGAAAAACTGTTTTTT.